A selection of T cell receptor beta chains follows, all from one sample in a study of regulatory T cells in long-lasting Graves disease. Each CDR3 protein is one row after TCRdb ran MiXCR on the multiplex PCR reads. The sample has approximately 470,000 distinct CDR3 sequences; 15% to 20% are singletons. The data also belong to a second study, concerning T cells in Graves' hyperthyroidism and ophthalmopathy.

Sequenced material: peripheral blood mononuclear cells (PBMCs), taken at new diagnosis, from a patient treated with antithyroid drugs. Receptors were obtained from a man aged 35-49 years with Graves disease. The CDR3 runs from the conserved cysteine through the conserved F or W. D genes are given only for firm matches. Rows give clone size only sometimes, using once, few, many, or a class for an expanded clone.

D	V	size	J	DNA	CDR3
TRBD2	TRBV27	many	TRBJ2-1	TGTGCCAGCAGTTGGTTGCTAGCGGGAGACAATGAGCAGTTCTTC	CASSWLLAGDNEQFF
-	TRBV24-1	many	TRBJ2-1	TGTGCCACCAGTGCCAACAGGGCCGAAGGCTCCTACAATGAGCAGTTCTTC	CATSANRAEGSYNEQFF
TRBD1	TRBV6-2/TRBV6-3	-	TRBJ1-2	TGTGCCAGCAGCCTACGGGACCCGGGACAGTACTCCTATGGCTACACCTTC	CASSLRDPGQYSYGYTF
TRBD2	TRBV7-9	few	TRBJ2-7	TGTGCCAGCAGCCCAGGAATTAAAGCGGGAGTTTACTACGAGCAGTACTTC	CASSPGIKAGVYYEQYF
TRBD1	TRBV30	-	TRBJ1-4	TGTGCCTGGAGTGCAGGGGGCACCTTGAATGAAAAACTGTTTTTT	CAWSAGGTLNEKLFF
TRBD1	TRBV20-1	-	TRBJ1-1	TGCAGTGCTCGGGACAGGGCGGACACTGAAGCTTTCTTT	CSARDRADTEAFF
-	TRBV27	many	TRBJ2-7	TGTGCCAGCAGTTCACAGACCGAGCAGTACTTC	CASSSQTEQYF
-	TRBV29-1	-	TRBJ1-1	TGCAGCGTATCAAAGGCGCTGGACACTGAAGCTTTCTTT	CSVSKALDTEAFF
TRBD1	TRBV20-1	many	TRBJ1-2	TGCAGTGCTGGTACCCTAGGACAGGGAGGCTATGGCTACACCTTC	CSAGTLGQGGYGYTF
TRBD2	TRBV28	many	TRBJ2-7	TGTGCCAGCAGTTTATGGGGACTAGCGGGAATTCCCTACGAGCAGTACTTC	CASSLWGLAGIPYEQYF
-	TRBV3-1	many	TRBJ1-1	TGTGCCAGCAGCCAAAAACAGGGCTGGACTGAAGCTTTCTTT	CASSQKQGWTEAFF
-	TRBV20-1	-	TRBJ2-7	TGCAGTGCTAGAGACCCCCGGGAAGGGGTCTTTATTGAGCAGTACTTC	CSARDPREGVFIEQYF
-	TRBV20-1	-	TRBJ2-5	TGCAGTGCCCGTCGGGCGAACCAAGAGACCCAGTACTTC	CSARRANQETQYF
TRBD2	TRBV2	many	TRBJ2-3	TGTGCCAGCAGTGAAAGGACTAGCGGGAGCCCAGATACGCAGTATTTT	CASSERTSGSPDTQYF
-	TRBV2	many	TRBJ2-5	TGTGCCAGCAGTGTTTCCCCTCGGGCCCAAGAGACCCAGTACTTC	CASSVSPRAQETQYF
TRBD2	TRBV20-1	many	TRBJ2-3	TGCAGTGCGCCTTTAGCGGGAGGCACAGATACGCAGTATTTT	CSAPLAGGTDTQYF
-	TRBV11-2	many	TRBJ2-3	TGTGCCAGCAGCTCCATTAAGAGGGGTACGCAGTATTTT	CASSSIKRGTQYF
TRBD2	TRBV15	few	TRBJ2-3	TGTGCCACCAGCAGAGATGTGACTAGCGGGACAGATACGCAGTATTTT	CATSRDVTSGTDTQYF
TRBD1	TRBV28	-	TRBJ1-5	TGTGCCAGCAGCACCGGGACAGGGTACAATCAGCCCCAGCATTTT	CASSTGTGYNQPQHF
TRBD1	TRBV6-5	few	TRBJ2-2	TGTGCCAGCAGTTCCAAGCGGACAGGGGACAGCAATATTCGACCAACCGGGGAGCTGTTTTTT	CASSSKRTGDSNIRPTGELFF
-	TRBV19	few	TRBJ2-1	TGTGCCAGTAGTATGGGACTTAGCTCCTACAATGAGCAGTTCTTC	CASSMGLSSYNEQFF
-	TRBV2	many	TRBJ2-4	TGTGCCAGCACCGGAGGCTTAGCCAAAAACATTCAGTACTTC	CASTGGLAKNIQYF
TRBD1	TRBV6-1	many	TRBJ2-1	TGTGCCAGCAGTGCTCTGGGACAGGGCTCCTACAATGAGCAGTTCTTC	CASSALGQGSYNEQFF
TRBD2	TRBV20-1	-	TRBJ2-3	TGCAGTGCTAGTAAGGCTAGCGGGGAGAGCACAGATACGCAGTATTTT	CSASKASGESTDTQYF
-	TRBV27	few	TRBJ2-1	TGTGCCAGCAGTTTATCCAGGGGAGTCGGTGAGCAGTTCTTC	CASSLSRGVGEQFF
-	TRBV6-1	many	TRBJ2-3	TGTGCCAGCAGTGAGACCCGGGCCAGCCGGTGGGATACGCAGTATTTT	CASSETRASRWDTQYF
TRBD1	TRBV7-9	-	TRBJ1-1	TGTGCCAGCAGCTTAGGGTTAGACAGGGACCAGAGGAAAAACACTGAAGCTTTCTTT	CASSLGLDRDQRKNTEAFF
-	TRBV28	many	TRBJ2-2	TGTGCCAGCTGCTCCGGGACCGCAACCGGGGAGCTGTTTTTT	CASCSGTATGELFF
TRBD1	TRBV25-1	-	TRBJ1-5	TGTGCCAGCAGTGCCATCGGACAGGGACTTCAGCCCCAGCATTTT	CASSAIGQGLQPQHF
-	TRBV18	many	TRBJ2-3	TGTGCCAGCTCACGGTCTGGGCTGCTCACAGATACGCAGTATTTT	CASSRSGLLTDTQYF
-	TRBV7-9	-	TRBJ1-5	TGTGCCAGCAGCTTTGAACGGTTAGGAGCGCCCCAGCATTTT	CASSFERLGAPQHF
-	TRBV20-1	many	TRBJ2-3	TGCAGTTTTCGGAGCACAGATACGCAGTATTTT	CSFRSTDTQYF
-	TRBV30	many	TRBJ2-1	TGTGCCTGGAGGAGGGTCAGATCCTACAATGAGCAGTTCTTC	CAWRRVRSYNEQFF
TRBD1	TRBV30	-	TRBJ2-7	TGTGCCTGGGACAGGGGTAGGGACTACGAGCAGTACTTC	CAWDRGRDYEQYF
TRBD2	TRBV6-1	many	TRBJ2-1	TGTGCCAGCACTGGACTAGCGGGAGGGCCCTGGGATGAGCAGTTCTTC	CASTGLAGGPWDEQFF
TRBD2	TRBV6-2/TRBV6-3	many	TRBJ2-1	TGTGCCAGCAGTGCCGGGACTACAATCTACAATGAGCAGTTCTTC	CASSAGTTIYNEQFF
-	TRBV28	many	TRBJ2-3	TGTGCCAGCAGTTTCAGGGAGCGCACAGCGCGGACGCAGTATTTT	CASSFRERTARTQYF
-	TRBV12-3/TRBV12-4	many	TRBJ1-5	TGTGCCAGCAGTTTATTTGAGAAGCCCCAGCATTTT	CASSLFEKPQHF
-	TRBV18	many	TRBJ2-1	TGTGCCAGCAGCCCCCCAGGGAATGAGCAGTTCTTC	CASSPPGNEQFF
-	TRBV30	many	TRBJ1-2	TGTGCCTGGAGTAGCCCGCCGAACAAAAATGGCTACACCTTC	CAWSSPPNKNGYTF
-	TRBV9	few	TRBJ1-1	TGTGCCAGCAGCGTAGGGTGGGGAGCGAACACTGAAGCTTTCTTT	CASSVGWGANTEAFF
TRBD2	TRBV28	many	TRBJ2-3	TGTGCCAGCAGCTCGACTAGCGGGGCTAGCACAGATACGCAGTATTTT	CASSSTSGASTDTQYF
-	TRBV28	many	TRBJ2-1	TGTGCCAGCTCCTTAGCCGGCGATAGCTGGAATGAGCAGTTCTTC	CASSLAGDSWNEQFF
TRBD1	TRBV20-1	-	TRBJ2-1	TGCAGTGCCCGGCTCGACAGGGGGCTTCACAATGAGCAGTTCTTC	CSARLDRGLHNEQFF
-	TRBV10-1	-	TRBJ2-5	TGCGCCAGCAGTGCGACCGGTGGGACCCAGTACTTC	CASSATGGTQYF
TRBD1	TRBV2	-	TRBJ2-1	TGTGCCAGCAAGGGACAGGGGGCGCGTGAGCAGTTCTTC	CASKGQGAREQFF
-	TRBV7-9	many	TRBJ2-7	TGTGCCAGCAGCCTCAACGCTGGGCAGTACTTC	CASSLNAGQYF
TRBD2	TRBV29-1	once	TRBJ2-7	TGCAGCGTTGAGGGTCTGCTAGCGGGCCCCTCCTACGAGCAGTACTTC	CSVEGLLAGPSYEQYF
TRBD2	TRBV2	few	TRBJ2-5	TGTGCCAGCCAGCCGGGACTAGCGGACCCCCGGTACTTC	CASQPGLADPRYF
TRBD2	TRBV20-1	few	TRBJ2-7	TGCAGTGCTCACGGGATGGTAGCGGGAGGGAGCTCCTACGAGCAGTACTTC	CSAHGMVAGGSSYEQYF
TRBD2	TRBV6-1	few	TRBJ2-7	TGTGCCAGCATCGCCCATGGGAGGGATCACGAGCAGTACTTC	CASIAHGRDHEQYF
TRBD2	TRBV5-1	-	TRBJ2-5	TGCGCCAGCAGCCTGGGACTAGCGTTGCAAGAGACCCAGTACTTC	CASSLGLALQETQYF
-	TRBV20-1	many	TRBJ2-1	TGCAGTGCTAGCTGGAGCTCCTACAATGAGCAGTTCTTC	CSASWSSYNEQFF
-	TRBV5-1	few	TRBJ2-5	TGCGCCAGCAGCCACCTAGGGGGGGACCAAGAGACCCAGTACTTC	CASSHLGGDQETQYF
-	TRBV2	few	TRBJ2-7	TGTGCCAGCAGTGACTGGTCCTACGAGCAGTACTTC	CASSDWSYEQYF